This TCR beta chain was captured in a study of T cell repertoires in cytomegalovirus infection. On the study more broadly: CMV infection plus the matching HLA type was flagged by public TCR beta signatures.

There are a few counts of this clonotype. Its matching antigen is unknown. TCRdb recomputed calls from the reads with MiXCR, one row per CDR3 protein. The sample yields some 180,000 distinct CDR3 sequences, roughly 15% seen once. General observations from the study: Public TCR beta family frequency separated CMV-and-HLA carriers, including in an independent cohort. Predominance within the ex vivo response was attributable to HLA-C-restricted CMV-specific TCR beta clonotypes.

Trimming removed 4 bases from V and 4 bases from J, with 13 bases in between. Germline assignment: CDR1 LNHDA and CDR2 SQIVND (reference sequence). This CDR3 has 14 residues. The chain has TRBV19 and TRBJ1-1; D remains ambiguous. Source material: CD8+ T cells from PBMCs. This clonotype was sampled from a human donor in good health (CMV status not recorded). Some clones in this sample may be carry-over from other donors' samples. As DNA, the CDR3 is TGTGCCAGTAGTACTCCAGGACGGTCCACTGAAGCTTTCTTT. Its protein is CASSTPGRSTEAFF.